These T cell receptor beta chains were read from a single sample in a study of shared clonotypes between healthy human individuals. The assay was immunoSEQ multiplex PCR, and TCRdb's table has in-frame clones only and misses some. The data show 1,500,000 or so clones, roughly 97% seen once. Sequencing was carried out using naive CD4+ T cells sorted from blood. The receptors here all came from a man aged 30 to 39 in good health. Both conserved end residues are part of each CDR3. D genes are given only for firm matches. The listing skips clone size in some rows; elsewhere it reads once, few, many or a size class.

D gene	clone size	V gene	J gene	CDR3 DNA	CDR3 protein
NA	NA	TRBV18	TRBJ2-7	TGTGCCAGCTCCCCCGGCCACGAGCAGTACTTC	CASSPGHEQYF
NA	NA	TRBV10-2	TRBJ2-1	TGCGCCAGCAGTGTAGTAAACAATGAGCAGTTCTTC	CASSVVNNEQFF
NA	NA	TRBV13	TRBJ2-7	TGTGCCAGCAGCTCGACCTCGGGCGCCCCGCAGGGGGAGCAGTACTTC	CASSSTSGAPQGEQYF
NA	NA	TRBV14	TRBJ2-2	TGTGCCAGCAGCCCTCAGGACCCAGGGGAGCTGTTTTTT	CASSPQDPGELFF
NA	NA	TRBV29-1	TRBJ1-1	TGCAGCGCGGGCCGGGGCTTGAACACTGAAGCTTTCTTT	CSAGRGLNTEAFF
TRBD1	NA	TRBV18	TRBJ2-2	TGTGCCAGCTCACCATTCAACAGGGGCGGGGAGCTGTTTTTT	CASSPFNRGGELFF
TRBD2	NA	TRBV5-1	TRBJ2-5	TGCGCCAGCAGCTTTGGTACTAGCGGGAGGGTGGGATTCGGAGAGACCCAGTACTTC	CASSFGTSGRVGFGETQYF
NA	NA	TRBV27	TRBJ2-7	TGTGCCAGCAGTCGCGCCATGCCGAGCTCCTACGAGCAGTACTTC	CASSRAMPSSYEQYF
TRBD1	NA	TRBV7-9	TRBJ2-3	TGTGCCAGCAGCTATGTGGGACAGGCCACAGATACGCAGTATTTT	CASSYVGQATDTQYF
TRBD1	NA	TRBV28	TRBJ1-2	TGTGCCAGCGTAGCAGGGGGCCCCAACTATGGCTACACCTTC	CASVAGGPNYGYTF
NA	NA	TRBV19	TRBJ2-7	TGTGCCAGTAGTTCCCCGGGACACAGCTACGAGCAGTACTTC	CASSSPGHSYEQYF
TRBD1	once	TRBV27	TRBJ2-2	TGTGCCAGCAGCAACAGGGGGTTCGACACCGGGGAGCTGTTTTTT	CASSNRGFDTGELFF
NA	NA	TRBV29-1	TRBJ1-1	TGCAGCGCTATTGGGGGGGGAAACACTGAAGCTTTCTTT	CSAIGGGNTEAFF
NA	once	TRBV7-9	TRBJ2-3	TGTGCCAGCAGCTTAGAGACAGATACGCAGTATTTT	CASSLETDTQYF
NA	once	TRBV7-9	TRBJ2-7	TGTGCCAGCAGTCGAGAGGGGACAAGGCATGAGCAGTACTTC	CASSREGTRHEQYF
TRBD2	NA	TRBV28	TRBJ2-3	TGTGCCAGTCACTTGAGCGGGGACACAGATACGCAGTATTTT	CASHLSGDTDTQYF
TRBD2	NA	TRBV4-1	TRBJ2-7	TGCGCCAGCAGCCCAAGACTAGCGGGCTACGAGCAGTACTTC	CASSPRLAGYEQYF
TRBD2	NA	TRBV2	TRBJ2-3	TGTGCCAGCAGAGAACTAGCGGGAGGGTACGATACGCAGTATTTT	CASRELAGGYDTQYF
TRBD2	NA	TRBV5-4	TRBJ2-7	TGTGCCAGCAGCCCGGGCCTTAGCGGGCTACAATCCTACGAGCAGTACTTC	CASSPGLSGLQSYEQYF
NA	NA	TRBV7-7	TRBJ2-5	TGTGCTACGAGCCCCCCAGCCCAAGAGACCCAGTACTTC	CATSPPAQETQYF
TRBD1	NA	TRBV5-1	TRBJ2-5	TGCGCCAGCAGGGACAGGGTTGCGGAGACCCAGTACTTC	CASRDRVAETQYF
TRBD1	NA	TRBV18	TRBJ2-7	TGTGCCAGCTCACCACCGACAGGGATTTCCTACGAGCAGTACTTC	CASSPPTGISYEQYF
NA	NA	TRBV28	TRBJ2-7	TGTGCCAGCAGTTTGGGTAGCTCCTACGAGCAGTACTTC	CASSLGSSYEQYF